These 26 T cell receptor beta chains originate from one sample sequenced in a study of regulatory T cells in long-lasting Graves disease. Time point noted: newly diagnosed GD, antithyroid drugs for less than 3 months. PBMC-derived RNA was used for the TCR library. Relying on iRepertoire HTBI primers and Arm-PCR of CDR3 regions, the team built TCR beta libraries. TCRdb reanalysed the multiplex PCR reads using MiXCR and keeps one entry per CDR3 protein. Of 400,000 to 550,000 distinct CDR3 sequences listed, about a sixth were seen once; the top ten hold about 10%. These data were likewise used in another study, on T cells in Graves' hyperthyroidism and ophthalmopathy.

This specimen consisted of peripheral blood mononuclear cells (PBMCs), obtained at new diagnosis, from a patient treated with antithyroid drugs. These receptors all stem from a woman between 25 and 40 years old with Graves disease.

The V call is TRBV15, the J call TRBJ2-2; maybe TRBD1 (6 bases). The V end was cut by 1 base, the J end by 7 bases, with 7 bases between. The germline V gene has CDR1 LNHNV and CDR2 YYDKDF (reference sequence). This CDR3 has 13 amino acids. CDR3 sequence reads: CATSRGGGGELFF. The CDR3 bases are TGTGCCACCAGCAGAGGAGGGGGCGGGGAGCTGTTTTTT.

This clonotype was seen ten or more times. This CDR3 is CASSLAFGPGTEAFF. In DNA, the CDR3 is TGTGCCAGCAGCTTAGCTTTCGGCCCGGGGACTGAAGCTTTCTTT. The chain links TRBV7-6 to TRBJ1-1; D ambiguous. The CDR3 loop spans 15 amino acids. V shed 0 bases and J shed 5 bases, with 13 bases lying between them. Per germline, CDR1 SGHVS and CDR2 FNYEAQ.

Many counts were recorded for this clonotype. The gene calls are TRBV18 and TRBJ1-2; 9 bases fit TRBD1. The germline gives CDR1 KGHSH, CDR2 LQKENI. Germline trimming cut 3 bases from V and 2 bases from J; bases unmatched to any gene: 1. This CDR3 contains 14 residues. DNA for the CDR3: TGTGCCAGCTCACCTGACAGGGGGAACTATGGCTACACCTTC. It is translated as CASSPDRGNYGYTF.

This chain links TRBV6-1 with TRBJ1-2; 8 nucleotides agree with TRBD1. The CDR3 is 14 residues long. CDR1 MNHNS and CDR2 SASEGT come from the germline V gene. V lost 8 bases, J lost 4 bases, and 9 bases stayed unmatched. CDR3 DNA sequence: TGTGCCAGCGGAGTTGACAGGGGCGGCTATGGCTACACCTTC. This translates into CASGVDRGGYGYTF.

The chain carries TRBV10-3 and TRBJ1-3; D unresolved. Trimming pared 10 bases from V and 0 bases from J, leaving 10 bases between. Germline V CDR1 and CDR2: ENHRY, SYGVKD. CDR3 length equals 13 residues. CDR3 region: CASLDISGNTIYF. Written as DNA, the CDR3 is TGTGCCAGCCTCGACATCTCTGGAAACACCATATATTTT.

This clonotype has a count of ten or more. The chain combines TRBV19 with TRBJ1-3; D gene uncertain. V was pared by 3 bases and J by 3 bases, with 24 bases between. Germline V lookup: CDR1 LNHDA, CDR2 SQIVND (reference sequence). The CDR3 loop spans 19 amino acids. In DNA, the CDR3 is TGTGCCAGTAGTATGGCCCCTCCAGGACGGATTCTCCATGGAAACACCATATATTTT. Translation gives CASSMAPPGRILHGNTIYF.

V and J are TRBV19 and TRBJ1-5; D is ambiguous. Deletions cut 4 bases from V and 5 bases from J, with 6 bases between. The CDR3 is made up of 12 amino acids. Germline-derived CDR1 and CDR2 are LNHDA and SQIVND (reference sequence). CDR3 protein: CASSNVDQPQHF. Written as DNA, the CDR3 is TGTGCCAGTAGTAACGTGGATCAGCCCCAGCATTTT.

This clonotype was seen repeatedly, ten times or more. This chain uses TRBV28 with TRBJ2-7, with D perhaps matching TRBD1 (6 bases). There are 15 residues in the CDR3. V lost 1 base and J lost 5, with 15 bases in between. CDR1 is MDHEN, CDR2 SYDVKM, per germline. CDR3 residues: CASSLSRQVSHEQYF. The CDR3 DNA is TGTGCCAGCAGTTTATCCCGACAGGTGTCCCACGAGCAGTACTTC. Full variable domain (remainder filled in from reference TRBV28 and TRBJ2-7): DVKVTQSSRYLVKRTGEKVFLECVQDMDHENMFWYRQDPGLGLRLIYFSYDVKMKEKGDIPEGYSVSREKKERFSLILESASTNQTSMYLCASSLSRQVSHEQYFGPGTRLTVT.

This clonotype was picked up many times. The chain uses TRBV20-1 and TRBJ2-5; TRBD1 is a possible D gene (6 bases). This CDR3 spans 15 amino acids. V lost 5 bases and J lost 5, with 21 bases in between. Germline V gene lookup returns CDR1 DFQATT and CDR2 SNEGSKA (reference sequence). CDR3 protein: CSAPRGGSTVETQYF. In nucleotides, the CDR3 is TGCAGTGCTCCCAGGGGTGGCTCCACCGTCGAGACCCAGTACTTC.

This clonotype was counted many times. The CDR3 reads CASSPDTLRTDTQYF. CDR3 in DNA: TGTGCCAGCAGCCCGGACACCTTGAGGACAGATACGCAGTATTTT. V usage is TRBV7-2 and J usage is TRBJ2-3, with D possibly matching TRBD1 (5 bases). Per germline, CDR1 SGHTA and CDR2 FQGNSA. V lost 5 bases to trimming and J lost 3 bases, with 15 bases between them. The length of the CDR3 is 15 residues.

The gene calls are TRBV10-2 and TRBJ2-1; 13 positions match TRBD2. CDR1 and CDR2 from the germline V gene are WSHSY and SAAADI. With 7 bases clipped from V and 8 bases from J, the junction kept 5 bases outside the gene matches. The CDR3 loop spans 14 amino acids. DNA of the CDR3: TGCGCCAGCAAAACTAGCGGGAGGGCCGATGAGCAGTTCTTC. Translation gives CASKTSGRADEQFF.

This clonotype was recorded many times. This rearrangement joins TRBV7-9 to TRBJ1-3; unclear D gene. The germline V gene encodes CDR1 SEHNR and CDR2 FQNEAQ (reference sequence). Trimming left V 1 base short and J 3 bases short, with 1 base between. CDR3 length: 12 amino acids. CDR3: CASSLDGNTIYF. The CDR3 DNA reads as TGTGCCAGCAGCTTAGATGGAAACACCATATATTTT. Complete variable domain (other parts from reference TRBV7-9 and TRBJ1-3): DTGVSQNPRHKITKRGQNVTFRCDPISEHNRLYWYRQTLGQGPEFLTYFQNEAQLEKSRLLSDRFSAERPKGSFSTLEIQRTEQGDSAMYLCASSLDGNTIYFGEGSWLTVV.

This clonotype was recorded many times. The J gene is TRBJ2-3, the V gene TRBV30, with D perhaps matching TRBD2 (7 bases). Trimming cost V 0 bases and J 1 base, with 11 bases left between them. Germline V CDR1 and CDR2: GTSNPN, SVGIG (reference sequence). The CDR3 is 15 residues long. CDR3 region: CAWSVGGAGTDTQYF. CDR3 coding DNA: TGTGCCTGGAGTGTAGGGGGGGCAGGCACAGATACGCAGTATTTT. The whole variable domain, filled in from reference TRBV30 and TRBJ2-3, reads SQTIHQWPATLVQPVGSPLSLECTVEGTSNPNLYWYRQAAGRGLQLLFYSVGIGQISSEVPQNLSASRPQDRQFILSSKKLLLSDSGFYLCAWSVGGAGTDTQYFGPGTRLTVL.

About this clonotype: This may come from a read error, since a much larger clone is one base off. The CDR3 ends on some other residue instead of the conserved phenylalanine or tryptophan, so this is likely a read error. V is TRBV7-9 and J is TRBJ1-5; TRBD1 matches at 8 bases. CDR3 size: 16 residues. Germline V gene lookup returns CDR1 SEHNR and CDR2 FQNEAQ (reference sequence). Trimming at V came to 1 base and at J to 6 bases, leaving 8 bases not matched to a gene. The CDR3 spells CASSLGGRGLTQPQHS. The CDR3 coding sequence is TGTGCCAGCAGCTTAGGGGGCAGGGGGCTTACTCAGCCCCAGCATTCT.

The rearrangement links TRBV20-1 to TRBJ1-1, with D possibly TRBD1 on 6 matching bases. Germline CDR1 reads DFQATT; CDR2 reads SNEGSKA (reference sequence). The CDR3 loop spans 12 amino acids. V gave up 3 bases and J gave up 11 bases, with 16 bases separating them. In DNA form, the CDR3 reads TGCAGTGCTAGGGGGGCTCACGCGGGGGCTTTCTTT. It specifies CSARGAHAGAFF.

This clonotype was counted at least ten times. This may be a read error, as it is one base from a much larger clone. The chain couples TRBV12-3 or TRBV12-4 to TRBJ1-1; D not certain. Trimming shortened V by 3 bases and J by 1 base, and 6 bases separated the two germline ends. This CDR3 is 13 amino acids long. CDR3 DNA: TGTGCCAGCAGTTTCCAGAAGAACACTGAAGCTTTCTTT. Amino acids: CASSFQKNTEAFF.

The chain joins TRBV19 to TRBJ1-2, with TRBD1 identical over 12 bases. The CDR3 covers 15 residues. Germline CDR1 and CDR2: LNHDA and SQIVND (reference sequence). The trim removed 6 bases at V and 7 bases at J, leaving 9 bases unmatched. For the CDR3, the DNA is TGTGCCAGTAGACACCCCGGGACAGGGGGCAGTGGCTACACCTTC. This gives the protein CASRHPGTGGSGYTF. Supplemented by reference TRBV19 and TRBJ1-2, the full variable domain reads DGGITQSPKYLFRKEGQNVTLSCEQNLNHDAMYWYRQDPGQGLRLIYYSQIVNDFQKGDIAEGYSVSREKKESFPLTVTSAQKNPTAFYLCASRHPGTGGSGYTFGSGTRLTVV.

This clonotype has a count of ten or more. V is TRBV7-9 and J is TRBJ2-3; 10 bases align to TRBD2. V shed 3 bases, J shed 0 bases, and the junction held 6 bases outside the gene matches. The CDR3 length is 17 residues. Per the germline V gene, CDR1 is SEHNR and CDR2 is FQNEAQ (reference sequence). The CDR3 nucleotides are TGTGCCAGCAGCTTCCCATCTAGCGGGAGAAGCACAGATACGCAGTATTTT. The encoded protein is CASSFPSSGRSTDTQYF.

Details on this clonotype: It may be a read error: a sequence one base away is much more abundant. CDR3 bases: TGTGCCATCAGTCCCCGGGGGAGCCCTGCCGATTACGAGCAGTACTTC. This encodes CAISPRGSPADYEQYF. The J gene is TRBJ2-7, the V gene TRBV28, with D perhaps TRBD2 (6 bases). Germline-derived CDR1 and CDR2 are MDHEN and SYDVKM. This CDR3 is built from 16 residues.

This clonotype was seen a handful of times. The V gene is TRBV5-4, the J gene TRBJ1-6; 8 bases match TRBD1. This CDR3 has 16 amino acids. The ends lost 0 bases at V and 6 bases at J; junction bases unmatched: 5. Germline V gene data show CDR1 as SGHNT and CDR2 as YYREEE (reference sequence). Here the CDR3 reads CASSLAPGQVNSPLHF. CDR3 DNA: TGTGCCAGCAGCTTGGCACCGGGACAGGTTAATTCACCCCTCCACTTT. Complete variable domain (other parts from reference TRBV5-4 and TRBJ1-6): ETGVTQSPTHLIKTRGQQVTLRCSSQSGHNTVSWYQQALGQGPQFIFQYYREEENGRGNFPPRFSGLQFPNYSSELNVNALELDDSALYLCASSLAPGQVNSPLHFGNGTRLTVT.

This clonotype was seen ten or more times. The genes are TRBV4-3 and TRBJ2-3, with D tentatively TRBD2 (6 bases). Germline V gene data show CDR1 as LGHNA and CDR2 as YSLEER. V lost 0 bases to trimming and J lost 5 bases, with 12 bases between them. The CDR3 contains 15 residues. The CDR3 coding sequence is TGCGCCAGCAGCCAAGATCGGGGAGGTAAAGATACGCAGTATTTT. Its protein is CASSQDRGGKDTQYF.

The rearrangement uses TRBV19 and TRBJ2-2; 11 bases line up with TRBD2. The CDR3 totals 18 residues. The ends lost 6 bases at V and 7 bases at J; junction bases unmatched: 16. From germline, CDR1 is LNHDA and CDR2 SQIVND (reference sequence). CDR3 protein: CASSTKTTSGRKVGELFF. The CDR3 nucleotides read TGTGCCAGTAGCACCAAAACTACTAGCGGGAGAAAGGTCGGGGAGCTGTTTTTT.

This clonotype came up many times. The CDR3 sequence is CASTRTGVGHEQFF. CDR3 nucleotide sequence: TGTGCCAGCACTCGGACAGGGGTAGGTCATGAGCAGTTCTTC. This chain uses TRBV27 with TRBJ2-1; 9 bases are a match to TRBD1. CDR1 and CDR2 (germline): MNHEY, SMNVEV (reference sequence). V trimming: 7 bases; J trimming: 8 bases; junction bases outside the gene matches: 9. There are 14 residues in the CDR3.

The rearrangement uses TRBV7-8 and TRBJ1-2, with D uncertain. This CDR3 comprises 14 residues. In germline, CDR1 is SGHVS, CDR2 FQNEAQ. With 1 base removed from V and 4 bases from J, the gap between germline ends came to 10 bases. Here the CDR3 DNA reads TGTGCCAGCAGCTTAGGGGAAGTAAGCTATGGCTACACCTTC. It is translated as CASSLGEVSYGYTF.

V usage is TRBV20-1 and J usage is TRBJ2-4, with TRBD1 matching 10 bases. Germline CDR1 DFQATT, CDR2 SNEGSKA (reference sequence). With 0 bases clipped from V and 0 bases from J, the junction kept 17 bases outside the gene matches. The CDR3 sequence is 21 residues long. CDR3: CSAREGDRGLRGALAKNIQYF. CDR3 nucleotides: TGCAGTGCTAGAGAAGGAGACAGGGGGCTCAGGGGGGCCTTAGCCAAAAACATTCAGTACTTC.

Ten or more counts support this clonotype. This chain connects TRBV4-1 to TRBJ2-7, with D unclear. The CDR3 runs to 16 residues. Germline V gene sequence: CDR1 MGHRA, CDR2 YSYEKL. Trimming pared 8 bases from V and 4 bases from J, leaving 24 bases between. CDR3 nucleotide sequence: TGCGCCAGCCGAATCGTTCCACGCGCAGGTCCATACGAGCAGTACTTC. This codes for CASRIVPRAGPYEQYF.